These 28 T cell receptor beta chains originate from one sample sequenced in a study of blood T cell repertoires in COVID-19 (dated by TCRdb to 2018 to 2021). Libraries were built with the immunoSEQ multiplex PCR assay. TCRdb re-hosts the immuneACCESS table, in-frame sequences only. Its copies lack some clones; in the studies checked, an unresolved V gene accounts for under half of them, and the cause for the rest is not known. Across this sample there are 60,000 to 80,000 clones, with roughly 88% seen only once. About 6.4% of the sample is in the top ten clones. Material for sequencing was peripheral blood. Every receptor here comes from a woman in her seventies with acute or convalescent COVID-19.

This clone was recorded once. The V call is TRBV5-5, the J call TRBJ2-1; 13 bases fit TRBD2. The V segment lost 3 bases and the J segment 7 bases; nucleotides outside the gene matches: 4. CDR1 is SGHKS and CDR2 is YYEKEE in the germline V gene (reference sequence). The CDR3 spans 15 residues. The CDR3 loop is CASSWGLAGRNEQFF. CDR3 nucleotides: TGTGCCAGCAGCTGGGGACTAGCGGGACGGAATGAGCAGTTCTTC.

The chain carries TRBV5-1 and TRBJ1-2, with D possibly matching TRBD1 (5 bases). Germline V gene lookup returns CDR1 SGHRS and CDR2 YFSETQ. The CDR3 is 16 residues long. With 2 bases removed from V and 0 bases from J, the gap between germline ends came to 14 bases. The CDR3: CASSLTPVDTNYGYTF. CDR3 bases: TGCGCCAGCAGCTTAACCCCCGTGGACACTAACTATGGCTACACCTTC.

J is TRBJ2-7 and V is TRBV15; the match to TRBD1 covers 8 bases. V shed 5 bases and J 4 bases; nucleotides not matched to a gene: 10. The length of the CDR3 is 15 residues. The germline V gene encodes CDR1 LNHNV and CDR2 YYDKDF (reference sequence). Here the CDR3 reads CATSSRDRSLYEQYF. The CDR3 bases are TGTGCCACCAGCTCACGGGACAGGTCCTTGTACGAGCAGTACTTC. Supplemented by reference TRBV15 and TRBJ2-7, the full variable domain reads DAMVIQNPRYQVTQFGKPVTLSCSQTLNHNVMYWYQQKSSQAPKLLFHYYDKDFNNEADTPDNFQSRRPNTSFCFLDIRSPGLGDTAMYLCATSSRDRSLYEQYFGPGTRLTVT.

The chain has TRBV18 and TRBJ1-1; unclear D gene. Germline CDR1 reads KGHSH; CDR2 reads LQKENI. This CDR3 region has 13 residues. The V gene lost 4 bases and the J gene lost 1 base, with 7 bases spanning the gap. The CDR3 coding sequence is TGTGCCAGCTCACGAACGGGGAACACTGAAGCTTTCTTT. It specifies CASSRTGNTEAFF.

The chain employs TRBV7-9 and TRBJ1-4; 10 positions agree with TRBD1. Unmatched junction bases numbered 9, after V lost 3 bases and J lost 8 bases. CDR1 is SEHNR and CDR2 is FQNEAQ in the germline V gene (reference sequence). The CDR3 runs 16 residues. The DNA of the CDR3 is TGTGCCAGCAGCTTCGGCCTCGACAGGGGGCACGAAAAACTGTTTTTT. It codes for CASSFGLDRGHEKLFF.

The sample holds a few counts of this clone. The chain links TRBV2 to TRBJ2-7; D is perhaps TRBD1 (7 bases). CDR3 size: 14 residues. In germline, CDR1 is SNHLY, CDR2 FYNNEI. Trimming cost V 6 bases and J 5 bases, with 17 bases left between them. CDR3 in amino acids: CASSVTRGDHEQYF. CDR3 nucleotides: TGTGCCAGCAGCGTTACCAGGGGGGACCACGAGCAGTACTTC.

The chain joins TRBV6-5 to TRBJ2-2, with D hard to call. V was clipped by 5 bases and J by 6 bases, with 7 bases between them. The CDR3 contains 12 residues. The germline V gene encodes CDR1 MNHEY and CDR2 SVGAGI. In DNA, the CDR3 is TGTGCCAGCAGTACCTACGCCGGGGAGCTGTTTTTT. Translating it yields CASSTYAGELFF.

The J gene is TRBJ1-1, the V gene TRBV25-1; 9 bases align to TRBD1. The CDR3 loop spans 12 amino acids. CDR1 and CDR2 from the germline V gene are MGHDK and SYGVNS. Trimming took 2 bases from V and 11 from J; bases not matched to a gene: 3. The CDR3 region is CASSEGDRVAFF. The DNA for the CDR3 is TGTGCCAGCAGTGAAGGGGACAGGGTGGCTTTCTTT.

The rearrangement joins TRBV9 to TRBJ1-2; TRBD1 agrees at 8 bases. The CDR3 has 15 residues. V shed 2 bases and J 3 bases; nucleotides not matched to a gene: 6. CDR1 and CDR2 (germline): SGDLS, YYNGEE. CDR3 region: CASSVAQGADYGYTF. In nucleotides, the CDR3 is TGTGCCAGCAGCGTGGCTCAGGGGGCCGACTATGGCTACACCTTC.

V usage is TRBV7-2 and J usage is TRBJ1-2; D is possibly TRBD1 (5 bases). Germline V gene data show CDR1 as SGHTA and CDR2 as FQGNSA. The V and J ends lost 2 bases and 0 bases respectively, with 16 bases between them. The CDR3 runs 17 residues. The CDR3 protein is CASSLKSGLHANYGYTF. The DNA for the CDR3 is TGTGCCAGCAGCTTAAAATCGGGACTTCATGCTAACTATGGCTACACCTTC. Based on the CDR3 plus reference TRBV7-2 and TRBJ1-2, the full variable domain is GAGVSQSPSNKVTEKGKDVELRCDPISGHTALYWYRQSLGQGLEFLIYFQGNSAPDKSGLPSDRFSAERTGGSVSTLTIQRTQQEDSAVYLCASSLKSGLHANYGYTFGSGTRLTVV.

This rearrangement joins TRBV11-1 to TRBJ2-3; TRBD1 might be the D (5 bases). There are 15 residues in the CDR3. The germline CDR1 and CDR2 sequences are SGHAT and FQDESV (reference sequence). Trimming removed 1 base at V and 2 bases at J, with 10 bases between. The DNA for the CDR3 is TGTGCCAGCAGCTTAGATCCAGGGCCCACAGATACGCAGTATTTT. Its translation: CASSLDPGPTDTQYF.

This chain joins TRBV27 and TRBJ1-5; maybe TRBD1 (5 bases). Germline-derived CDR1 and CDR2 are MNHEY and SMNVEV (reference sequence). The V gene lost 2 bases and the J gene lost 3 bases, with 17 bases spanning the gap. The CDR3 extends over 17 amino acids. CDR3 sequence reads: CASSLSGRDGYNQPQHF. The CDR3 DNA sequence: TGTGCCAGCAGTTTAAGTGGGAGGGACGGATACAATCAGCCCCAGCATTTT.

The chain uses TRBV29-1 and TRBJ2-3; 7 bases map to TRBD1. Germline values: CDR1 SQVTM, CDR2 ANQGSEA. Trimming cost V 5 bases and J 3 bases; bases outside gene matches: 2. This CDR3 has 12 amino acids. The DNA for the CDR3 is TGCAGCGTTACGACAGGGACAGATACGCAGTATTTT. This translates into CSVTTGTDTQYF.

This chain connects TRBV6-4 to TRBJ2-7; 7 bases are shared with TRBD1. The trim removed 0 bases at V and 5 bases at J, leaving 19 bases unmatched. Per the germline V gene, CDR1 is MRHNA and CDR2 is SNTAGT. The CDR3 covers 19 residues. The CDR3 is CASSDSVGRSTGSLDEQYF. CDR3 nucleotide sequence: TGTGCCAGCAGTGACTCAGTCGGAAGATCGACAGGGAGTCTTGACGAGCAGTACTTC.

This chain uses TRBV19 with TRBJ1-4; perhaps TRBD1 as D (6 bases). V lost 3 bases and J lost 7, with 12 bases in between. This CDR3 contains 14 residues. Per the germline V gene, CDR1 is LNHDA and CDR2 is SQIVND (reference sequence). Written as DNA, the CDR3 is TGTGCCAGTAGTATGGGGGCGCTGGGTGAAAAACTGTTTTTT. It yields the protein CASSMGALGEKLFF.

The gene calls are TRBV19 and TRBJ1-2, with 8 bases lining up with TRBD1. The trim removed 3 bases at V and 8 bases at J, leaving 5 bases unmatched. CDR1 and CDR2 (germline): LNHDA, SQIVND (reference sequence). The length of the CDR3 is 13 residues. The CDR3 DNA reads TGTGCCAGTAGTATTGGCCCAGGGGGCGGCTACACCTTC. This gives the protein CASSIGPGGGYTF.

V is TRBV7-9 and J is TRBJ2-3; 10 bases fit TRBD2. CDR1 is SEHNR, CDR2 FQNEAQ, per germline (reference sequence). Losses at the gene ends were 4 bases for V and 10 bases for J; bases not matched to a gene: 2. The CDR3 length is 12 residues. The CDR3 reads CASSSAGGAQYF. CDR3 coding DNA: TGTGCCAGCAGCTCAGCGGGAGGGGCGCAGTATTTT.

The V call is TRBV30, the J call TRBJ1-2, with TRBD1 matching 7 bases. Looked up from germline, CDR1 is GTSNPN and CDR2 is SVGIG (reference sequence). The V gene end was trimmed by 7 bases and the J gene end by 2 bases; junction bases not matched to a gene: 7. This CDR3 contains 13 residues. The CDR3 sequence is CASTDRTNYGYTF. The CDR3 nucleotides read TGTGCCTCCACGGACAGGACAAACTATGGCTACACCTTC.

The chain carries TRBV11-3 and TRBJ1-5; 7 nucleotides align to TRBD1. V was clipped by 2 bases and J by 5 bases; unmatched bases: 15. Germline V gives CDR1 SGHNT, CDR2 YENEEA. The CDR3 length is 18 residues. The CDR3 loop reads CASSLNIPTGVRDQPQHF. The DNA for the CDR3 is TGTGCCAGCAGCTTAAACATTCCCACAGGGGTTAGGGATCAGCCCCAGCATTTT.

V usage is TRBV28 and J usage is TRBJ1-5; D unclear. Germline V lookup: CDR1 MDHEN, CDR2 SYDVKM. This CDR3 comprises 15 residues. The V end was cut by 4 bases, the J end by 2 bases, with 12 bases between. The CDR3 DNA sequence: TGTGCCAGCAGTTCCCTACCGGAGGGCAATCAGCCCCAGCATTTT. This sequence encodes CASSSLPEGNQPQHF.

V gene TRBV6-6 combines with J gene TRBJ2-7; tentatively, D is TRBD1 (5 bases). Germline lookup yields CDR1 MNHNY and CDR2 SVGAGI (reference sequence). V lost 5 bases and J lost 6, with 32 bases in between. This CDR3 contains 19 residues. CDR3 sequence: CASSQRGGGAPLSMGEQYF. The CDR3 DNA reads TGTGCCAGCAGTCAAAGGGGTGGTGGGGCGCCCCTATCAATGGGCGAGCAGTACTTC.

The chain joins TRBV28 to TRBJ2-7; 10 bases are a match to TRBD1. Germline trimming cut 5 bases from V and 3 bases from J; bases unmatched to any gene: 7. This CDR3 has 15 amino acids. Germline V gene data show CDR1 as MDHEN and CDR2 as SYDVKM. CDR3 bases: TGTGCCAGCAGTCTCCTCCGGACAGGGGGCTACGAGCAGTACTTC. Its protein product is CASSLLRTGGYEQYF.

V gene TRBV21-1 combines with J gene TRBJ1-2. TRBV21-1 is a known pseudogene. The CDR3 extends over 15 amino acids. The CDR3: CASSKGVQDNYGYTF. CDR3 nucleotides: TGTGCCAGCAGCAAGGGAGTCCAAGATAACTATGGCTACACCTTC.

The J gene is TRBJ2-7, the V gene TRBV27, with unresolved D. CDR3 length: 13 amino acids. Trimming cost V 3 bases and J 1 base, with 7 bases left between them. Per germline, CDR1 MNHEY and CDR2 SMNVEV (reference sequence). The CDR3 is CASSLSASYEQYF. DNA of the CDR3: TGTGCCAGCAGTTTGAGCGCATCCTACGAGCAGTACTTC.

The CDR3 loop is CASSQGTGNKETQYF. The CDR3 nucleotides are TGTGCCAGCAGCCAGGGGACAGGCAACAAAGAGACCCAGTACTTC. The rearrangement uses TRBV11-1 and TRBJ2-5; 8 nucleotides align to TRBD1. The CDR3 consists of 15 residues. V shed 5 bases, J shed 3 bases, and the junction held 8 bases outside the gene matches. The germline V gene has CDR1 SGHAT and CDR2 FQDESV (reference sequence).

The chain couples TRBV6-6 to TRBJ1-5, with D perhaps TRBD1 (5 bases). Trimming pared 4 bases from V and 5 bases from J, leaving 9 bases between. Germline V CDR1 and CDR2: MNHNY, SVGAGI (reference sequence). The length of the CDR3 is 13 residues. The CDR3 sequence: CASSSGLDQPQHF. CDR3 in DNA: TGTGCCAGCAGTTCAGGGTTAGATCAGCCCCAGCATTTT.

The chain couples TRBV4-1 to TRBJ2-3; D call uncertain. This CDR3 contains 13 residues. Trimming pared 2 bases from V and 0 bases from J, leaving 3 bases between. Looked up from germline, CDR1 is MGHRA and CDR2 is YSYEKL. CDR3 nucleotide sequence: TGCGCCAGCAGCCAAACTAGCACAGATACGCAGTATTTT. Encoded protein: CASSQTSTDTQYF.

The gene calls are TRBV27 and TRBJ1-1; tentatively, D is TRBD1 (5 bases). Germline V lookup: CDR1 MNHEY, CDR2 SMNVEV (reference sequence). The CDR3 spans 14 residues. V dropped 2 bases and J dropped 5 bases, with 12 bases sitting between them. CDR3 in DNA: TGTGCCAGCAGTTTAGTATCAGGGCGGACTGAAGCTTTCTTT. Translation gives CASSLVSGRTEAFF.